The 28 T cell receptor beta chains reported below all come from one sample, sequenced in a study of identical twins. TCRdb ran MiXCR on the 5' RACE reads and lists one entry per CDR3 protein. This sample has 250,000 to 350,000 distinct CDR3 sequences, with roughly 9.7% found just once. This sample also appeared in a second study, on yellow fever vaccine responses in identical twins.

The sequenced sample was CD8+ T cells sorted from blood. The receptors were gathered from a woman younger than 30 in good health.

In this sample, this clonotype turned up many times. V is TRBV12-3 or TRBV12-4 and J is TRBJ2-1; the D gene is possibly TRBD2 (5 bases). V lost 5 bases, J lost 8 bases, and 25 bases lay in between. This CDR3 region has 17 residues. The CDR3 loop is CASSIPPGRVGGDEQFF. CDR3 DNA sequence: TGTGCCAGCAGTATTCCCCCGGGTAGGGTAGGAGGCGATGAGCAGTTCTTC.

The table lists this clonotype with a few counts. This sequence joins TRBV5-8 and TRBJ2-3, with 10 bases that match TRBD1. The CDR3 consists of 15 residues. V was clipped by 3 bases and J by 4 bases; unmatched bases: 5. CDR1 SGHTS and CDR2 YDEGEE come from the germline V gene. The CDR3 sequence is CASSWGQGPADTQYF. DNA for the CDR3: TGTGCCAGCAGCTGGGGACAGGGGCCGGCAGATACGCAGTATTTT.

The rearrangement uses TRBV20-1 and TRBJ1-2; 7 positions match TRBD1. Trimming cost V 6 bases and J 6 bases; bases outside gene matches: 13. This CDR3 is built from 14 residues. In germline, CDR1 is DFQATT, CDR2 SNEGSKA (reference sequence). The CDR3 spells CSADTMDRRDGYTF. CDR3 DNA: TGCAGTGCGGATACGATGGACAGGAGAGATGGCTACACCTTC.

This chain uses TRBV19 with TRBJ2-7; D uncertain. The CDR3 runs to 12 residues. CDR1 LNHDA and CDR2 SQIVND come from the germline V gene (reference sequence). V lost 3 bases and J 6 bases, leaving 9 bases between the germline ends. CDR3: CASSMAAGEQYF. In DNA form, the CDR3 reads TGTGCCAGTAGTATGGCTGCTGGCGAGCAGTACTTC.

Only a few counts were recorded for this clonotype. The V gene is TRBV15, the J gene TRBJ1-4, with TRBD1 identical over 8 bases. The germline V gene has CDR1 LNHNV and CDR2 YYDKDF (reference sequence). The junction had 6 bases not matched to a gene; V was cut back by 4 bases and J by 2 bases. The CDR3 totals 16 residues. CDR3 DNA sequence: TGTGCCACCAGCACGGACAGGGCCTCGACTAATGAAAAACTGTTTTTT. Its protein is CATSTDRASTNEKLFF.

This chain joins TRBV2 and TRBJ2-4; D gene unclear. Trimming stripped 7 bases from V and 7 bases from J, with 17 bases between. Per the germline V gene, CDR1 is SNHLY and CDR2 is FYNNEI. There are 14 residues in the CDR3. CDR3 bases: TGTGCCAGCACCCAACGAGCCGACCTTAACATTCAGTACTTC. Translated: CASTQRADLNIQYF.

This clonotype has a count of ten or more. The chain joins TRBV29-1 to TRBJ2-3; possible D gene TRBD2, 5 bases. CDR1 and CDR2 (germline): SQVTM, ANQGSEA. Trimming stripped 5 bases from V and 9 bases from J, with 12 bases between. This CDR3 is built from 11 residues. The CDR3 here is CSVIFRGTQYF. The CDR3 nucleotides are TGCAGCGTTATATTTCGGGGAACGCAGTATTTT.

The chain recombines TRBV7-9 with TRBJ2-1, with D uncertain. CDR3 size: 14 residues. Germline CDR1 SEHNR, CDR2 FQNEAQ (reference sequence). V gave up 5 bases and J gave up 5 bases, with 13 bases separating them. The CDR3 region has the DNA TGTGCCAGCAGCCTCAGAACTGGCCACAATGAGCAGTTCTTC. This gives the protein CASSLRTGHNEQFF.

CDR3 sequence reads: CASSFFSSGGAFF. The CDR3 coding sequence is TGTGCCAGCAGCTTTTTTTCGTCAGGTGGGGCTTTCTTT. The V gene is TRBV7-9, the J gene TRBJ1-1; D unresolved. V was trimmed by 3 bases and J by 11 bases, leaving 16 bases between them. Germline V lookup: CDR1 SEHNR, CDR2 FQNEAQ (reference sequence). CDR3 size: 13 residues.

DNA of the CDR3: TGTGCCGGAGAATACTCAACAAGCAATGAGCAGTTCTTC. Translated: CAGEYSTSNEQFF. V gene TRBV9 combines with J gene TRBJ2-1; D remains ambiguous. The CDR3 has 13 residues. V gave up 10 bases and J gave up 6 bases, with 17 bases separating them. Germline V gene sequence: CDR1 SGDLS, CDR2 YYNGEE.

This clonotype showed up many times. The V gene is TRBV6-5, the J gene TRBJ2-7, with 7 bases fitting TRBD1. Germline assignment: CDR1 MNHEY and CDR2 SVGAGI. V lost 4 bases, J lost 5 bases, and 11 bases stayed unmatched. This CDR3 comprises 15 residues. The CDR3 here is CASSSLRQGLHEQYF. In DNA, the CDR3 is TGTGCCAGCAGTTCCCTCCGACAGGGTCTCCACGAGCAGTACTTC.

The chain joins TRBV20-1 to TRBJ2-7, with a tentative D call TRBD2 (6 bases). The CDR3 is made up of 14 amino acids. V was clipped by 6 bases and J by 0 bases, with 15 bases between them. CDR1 and CDR2 (germline): DFQATT, SNEGSKA (reference sequence). The CDR3 loop reads CSALSGRNSYEQYF. The CDR3 DNA follows: TGCAGTGCCCTATCGGGGAGGAACTCCTACGAGCAGTACTTC.

This clonotype was seen repeatedly, ten times or more. The gene calls are TRBV4-2 and TRBJ2-2, with 7 bases matching TRBD1. The V gene end was trimmed by 4 bases and the J gene end by 5 bases; junction bases not matched to a gene: 4. The CDR3 totals 14 residues. CDR1 and CDR2 from the germline V gene are LGHNA and YNFKEQ. The CDR3 loop is CASSPGTETGELFF. In nucleotides, the CDR3 is TGTGCCAGCAGCCCAGGGACAGAGACCGGGGAGCTGTTTTTT.

This clonotype was seen repeatedly, ten times or more. The chain combines TRBV20-1 with TRBJ2-7, with 8 nucleotides matching TRBD1. With 2 bases clipped from V and 5 bases from J, the junction kept 5 bases outside the gene matches. There are 13 residues in the CDR3. Germline loops: CDR1 DFQATT, CDR2 SNEGSKA (reference sequence). In DNA form, the CDR3 reads TGCAGTGCTAGACGGCAGGGGGCCCACGAGCAGTACTTC. It translates to CSARRQGAHEQYF.

This clonotype has at least ten counts. The genes are TRBV10-3 and TRBJ2-5; D remains ambiguous. Trimming removed 5 bases from V and 4 bases from J, with 20 bases in between. Germline V gene data show CDR1 as ENHRY and CDR2 as SYGVKD. The CDR3 sequence is 16 residues long. The CDR3 coding sequence is TGTGCCATCAGTTTTTTCCCCCCCACGAGGCGAGAGACCCAGTACTTC. Translating it yields CAISFFPPTRRETQYF.

The chain carries TRBV28 and TRBJ1-1, with D maybe TRBD1 (6 bases). This CDR3 is 15 amino acids long. Germline V gene data show CDR1 as MDHEN and CDR2 as SYDVKM. The V end lost 1 base, the J end lost 4 bases, and 13 bases lay between the germline ends. The DNA for the CDR3 is TGTGCCAGCAGTTTATCCCGGGGGCTTGGCACTGAAGCTTTCTTT. Amino acid sequence: CASSLSRGLGTEAFF.

CDR3 sequence reads: CASSLVRGDGYTF. CDR3 sequence (DNA): TGTGCCAGCAGCTTGGTCAGGGGGGATGGCTACACCTTC. The rearrangement uses TRBV5-6 and TRBJ1-2, with 7 bases aligning to TRBD1. The V gene end was trimmed by 0 bases and the J gene end by 6 bases; junction bases not matched to a gene: 2. The CDR3 sequence is 13 residues long. Germline assignment: CDR1 SGHDT and CDR2 YYEEEE.

The sample holds many counts of this clonotype. CDR3 in DNA: TGTGCCAGCAGTTCGGGGCTCGCGGGGTCCTACGAGCAGTACTTC. This sequence encodes CASSSGLAGSYEQYF. The J gene is TRBJ2-7, the V gene TRBV28, with a possible D match to TRBD2 (6 bases). Between the trimmed V and J ends, which lost 4 bases and 1 base, there was a span of 14 bases. There are 15 residues in the CDR3. Germline V CDR1 and CDR2: MDHEN, SYDVKM.

This clonotype was observed a handful of times. The chain joins TRBV12-3 or TRBV12-4 to TRBJ1-6; D may be TRBD1 (5 bases). V lost 2 bases to trimming and J lost 8 bases, with 19 bases between them. CDR3 length equals 17 residues. CDR3 bases: TGTGCCAGCAGTTTATTTATGTTGCAGGGCACCGATTCACCCCTCCACTTT. Amino acid sequence: CASSLFMLQGTDSPLHF.

A few counts support this clonotype. This CDR3 is CATSREAGVPTDTQYF. In DNA form, the CDR3 reads TGTGCCACCAGCAGAGAAGCGGGAGTACCCACAGATACGCAGTATTTT. The chain carries TRBV15 and TRBJ2-3; 8 positions agree with TRBD2. V lost 0 bases, J lost 2 bases, and 4 bases stayed unmatched. There are 16 residues in the CDR3. Germline assignment: CDR1 LNHNV and CDR2 YYDKDF (reference sequence). Using reference TRBV15 and TRBJ2-3 for the parts outside the CDR3, the full variable domain is DAMVIQNPRYQVTQFGKPVTLSCSQTLNHNVMYWYQQKSSQAPKLLFHYYDKDFNNEADTPDNFQSRRPNTSFCFLDIRSPGLGDTAMYLCATSREAGVPTDTQYFGPGTRLTVL.

The chain couples TRBV30 to TRBJ1-2; 7 nucleotides match TRBD1. CDR1 and CDR2 (germline): GTSNPN, SVGIG (reference sequence). The CDR3 runs 16 residues. The trim removed 4 bases at V and 1 base at J, leaving 12 bases unmatched. The CDR3 region is CAWMPLTGSFNYGYTF. CDR3 nucleotides: TGTGCCTGGATGCCCCTGACAGGGAGCTTTAACTATGGCTACACCTTC.

This clonotype was seen ten or more times. V usage is TRBV27 and J usage is TRBJ2-5; D not certain. Germline V gives CDR1 MNHEY, CDR2 SMNVEV (reference sequence). With 0 bases removed from V and 2 bases from J, the gap between germline ends came to 10 bases. The CDR3 runs to 15 residues. Written as DNA, the CDR3 is TGTGCCAGCAGTTTATCGAGCCTTCCTCAAGAGACCCAGTACTTC. Protein sequence: CASSLSSLPQETQYF.

This clonotype was counted many times. This chain uses TRBV4-1 with TRBJ2-1; 10 bases align to TRBD2. V gave up 3 bases and J gave up 5 bases; unmatched junction bases: 7. The length of the CDR3 is 16 residues. Looked up from germline, CDR1 is MGHRA and CDR2 is YSYEKL. CDR3 loop: CASSHRVLAGNNEQFF. In nucleotides, the CDR3 is TGCGCCAGCAGCCACAGGGTACTAGCGGGAAACAATGAGCAGTTCTTC.

In its sample, this clonotype was seen a few times. The chain employs TRBV5-1 and TRBJ2-7; weak D call: TRBD1 (6 bases). Trimming left V 0 bases short and J 4 bases short, with 23 bases between. The CDR3 has 18 amino acids. CDR1 and CDR2 (germline): SGHRS, YFSETQ. CDR3 region: CASSLGGVPGDLRYEQYF. The DNA for the CDR3 is TGCGCCAGCAGCTTGGGGGGCGTCCCAGGGGATTTACGGTACGAGCAGTACTTC.

This clonotype occurred a few times. The rearrangement links TRBV28 to TRBJ2-1, with D possibly matching TRBD2 (6 bases). CDR1 is MDHEN, CDR2 SYDVKM, per germline. The CDR3 length is 15 residues. V dropped 4 bases and J dropped 1 base, with 11 bases sitting between them. This CDR3 is CASSSRLVSYNEQFF. The CDR3, as DNA: TGTGCCAGCAGTTCGCGACTAGTTTCCTACAATGAGCAGTTCTTC.

This clonotype has a count of ten or more. The chain carries TRBV10-3 and TRBJ2-5; 11 nucleotides agree with TRBD2. Germline V CDR1 and CDR2: ENHRY, SYGVKD. V shed 4 bases and J 3 bases; nucleotides not matched to a gene: 7. This CDR3 has 16 residues. The CDR3 region has the DNA TGTGCCATCAGTGGGCTAGCGGGAGGTGTTGAAGAGACCCAGTACTTC. Protein sequence: CAISGLAGGVEETQYF.

The chain employs TRBV7-6 and TRBJ2-2, with 9 bases aligning to TRBD2. Looked up from germline, CDR1 is SGHVS and CDR2 is FNYEAQ. The CDR3 is 18 amino acids. After removal of 4 bases from V and 6 bases from J, the junction contained 15 bases not matched to a gene. For the CDR3, the DNA is TGTGCCAGCAGCTCAGCGGTAGCGGGGGCCGACGACCCCGGGGAGCTGTTTTTT. Encoded protein: CASSSAVAGADDPGELFF.

This clonotype has a count of ten or more. The chain uses TRBV20-1 and TRBJ2-3; 7 nucleotides agree with TRBD1. This CDR3 contains 14 residues. The ends lost 6 bases at V and 2 bases at J; junction bases unmatched: 8. In germline, CDR1 is DFQATT, CDR2 SNEGSKA (reference sequence). Here the CDR3 DNA reads TGCAGTGCAACCGGGACAGAATACACAGATACGCAGTATTTT. Residues: CSATGTEYTDTQYF.